This T cell receptor (beta chain) was found in a study of OX40 agonist ivuxolimab in advanced cancers. As for the study in general: Patients were treated with ivuxolimab, an agonistic anti-OX40 (CD134) antibody. Dose-escalation patients had hepatocellular carcinoma, melanoma, renal cell or head and neck cancer. Eligibility admitted prior anti-PD-1, anti-PD-L1 or anti-CTLA-4 therapy; roughly 40% had some.

Generated by immunoSEQ multiplex PCR, the TCRdb table keeps only in-frame clones and is missing some. Among 100,000 or so clones listed, about 92% were seen once. Study results and caveats: Doses of 0.1 to 3.0 mg/kg were accompanied by clonal expansion of CD4+ and CD8+ blood T cells by week 6.

Details on this clone: Its specificity is unknown.

Specimen: CD4+ or CD8+ T cells sorted from blood, collected in a trial of the OX40 agonist ivuxolimab. The clonotype originates from an adult with an advanced solid tumor such as melanoma, head and neck, liver or kidney cancer.

The CDR3 coding sequence is TGCGCCAGCAGCCAAGATCTACGGGGCGCCTATGGCTACACCTTC. Translated, it gives CASSQDLRGAYGYTF. The genes are TRBV4-3 and TRBJ1-2, with a weak D call TRBD1 (5 bases). CDR1 is LGHNA and CDR2 is YSLEER in the germline V gene. Trimming pared 0 bases from V and 4 bases from J, leaving 12 bases between. CDR3 length: 15 amino acids.